Following are 26 T cell receptor beta chains from one sample sequenced in a study of T-cell memory formation after mild COVID-19 (dated by TCRdb to the early 2020s). The library was produced with 5' RACE. TCRdb lists the instrument as Illumina NovaSeq 6000. TCRdb's own reprocessing of the public reads used fastp at Q25 and MiXCR and kept productive beta chains. Rows are unified per CDR3 protein, each entry keeping the most common DNA and genes. The table for this sample lists more than 400,000 distinct CDR3 sequences; roughly 20% of them were counted only once. In total, the top ten clones hold 12% of the sample. Sequencing was performed on PBMCs or a T cell subset sorted from them (not recorded which). The receptors shown here come from an adult woman who had mild COVID-19 (a few samples of this study predate the infection). The sample titles of this study are shuffled in the database, so cell type and time point are left out; the donor was told from shared clones.

V and J are TRBV3-1 and TRBJ2-5; tentative D call: TRBD1 (5 bases). CDR1 and CDR2 (germline): LGHDT, YNNKEL (reference sequence). Trimming removed 2 bases at V and 4 bases at J, with 11 bases between. The CDR3 loop spans 14 amino acids. CDR3 sequence reads: CASSQPGYRETQYF. The CDR3 bases are TGTGCCAGCAGCCAACCAGGGTACAGAGAGACCCAGTACTTC.

The CDR3 nucleotides read TGTGCCAGCAGCTTGGAGGCCCTAGCGGCTTACACAGATACGCAGTATTTT. It codes for CASSLEALAAYTDTQYF. This chain joins TRBV7-6 and TRBJ2-3, with 7 nucleotides matching TRBD2. Germline CDR1 reads SGHVS; CDR2 reads FNYEAQ. J lost 2 bases, V lost 3 bases, and 11 bases had no gene match. The CDR3 is 17 residues long.

V gene TRBV5-4 combines with J gene TRBJ1-5; D is perhaps TRBD1 (6 bases). CDR3 size: 16 residues. Germline values: CDR1 SGHNT, CDR2 YYREEE (reference sequence). V dropped 4 bases and J dropped 2 bases, with 16 bases sitting between them. The CDR3 protein is CASSNPDSGRNQPQHF. The DNA of the CDR3 is TGTGCCAGCAGCAACCCGGACAGTGGTCGCAATCAGCCCCAGCATTTT. The variable domain in full, completed from reference TRBV5-4 and TRBJ1-5, reads ETGVTQSPTHLIKTRGQQVTLRCSSQSGHNTVSWYQQALGQGPQFIFQYYREEENGRGNFPPRFSGLQFPNYSSELNVNALELDDSALYLCASSNPDSGRNQPQHFGDGTRLSIL.

The J gene is TRBJ2-1, the V gene TRBV15; 14 bases line up with TRBD2. J lost 5 bases, V lost 0 bases, and 6 bases had no gene match. This CDR3 spans 18 amino acids. Germline V gives CDR1 LNHNV, CDR2 YYDKDF (reference sequence). The CDR3 nucleotides are TGTGCCACCAGCAGAGACGGGACTAGCGGGAGTATCAACAATGAGCAGTTCTTC. This sequence encodes CATSRDGTSGSINNEQFF.

This sequence joins TRBV12-5 and TRBJ1-1, with TRBD1 as a possible D gene (6 bases). This CDR3 has 14 amino acids. Trimming left V 3 bases short and J 10 bases short, with 18 bases between. The V gene's germline CDR1 is LGHNT and CDR2 FRNRAP. The CDR3 sequence is CASGFHGGHSGAFF. For the CDR3, the DNA is TGTGCTAGTGGTTTCCACGGGGGACACTCGGGAGCTTTCTTT. Variable domain in full (rest from reference TRBV12-5 and TRBJ1-1): DARVTQTPRHKVTEMGQEVTMRCQPILGHNTVFWYRQTMMQGLELLAYFRNRAPLDDSGMPKDRFSAEMPDATLATLKIQPSEPRDSAVYFCASGFHGGHSGAFFGQGTRLTVV.

The rearrangement joins TRBV6-2 or TRBV6-3 to TRBJ1-5, with unresolved D. V was pared by 6 bases and J by 7 bases, with 13 bases between. This CDR3 region has 13 residues. In germline, CDR1 is MNHEY, CDR2 SVGEGT. CDR3 coding DNA: TGTGCCAGCAGATCCCCGGGCTGGCAGCCCCAGCATTTT. Its protein is CASRSPGWQPQHF.

This clonotype occurred a few times. The rearrangement links TRBV7-9 to TRBJ2-7, with unresolved D. Germline CDR1 and CDR2: SEHNR and FQNEAQ (reference sequence). The CDR3 is 13 amino acids. V shed 5 bases and J shed 3 bases, with 11 bases lying between them. Here the CDR3 DNA reads TGTGCCAGCAGCCCTACCCCGAACTACGAGCAGTACTTC. Protein product: CASSPTPNYEQYF.

This clonotype has more than one count but fewer than ten. The chain links TRBV5-8 to TRBJ2-7; D is undetermined. The CDR3 runs to 12 residues. V lost 4 bases to trimming and J lost 5 bases, with 10 bases between them. The V gene's germline CDR1 is SGHTS and CDR2 YDEGEE. The CDR3 protein is CASSAVEDEQYF. CDR3 DNA: TGTGCCAGCAGCGCCGTCGAAGACGAGCAGTACTTC. The full variable domain, rest sourced from reference TRBV5-8 and TRBJ2-7, is EAGVTQSPTHLIKTRGQQATLRCSPISGHTSVYWYQQALGLGLQFLLWYDEGEERNRGNFPPRFSGRQFPNYSSELNVNALELEDSALYLCASSAVEDEQYFGPGTRLTVT.

This clonotype has a handful of counts. The chain uses TRBV7-9 and TRBJ1-1; possibly TRBD1 for D (6 bases). The V gene's germline CDR1 is SEHNR and CDR2 FQNEAQ (reference sequence). There are 14 residues in the CDR3. V was clipped by 2 bases and J by 4 bases, with 11 bases between them. The CDR3 is CASSLPGDATEAFF. The CDR3 DNA reads as TGTGCCAGCAGCTTACCAGGGGACGCCACTGAAGCTTTCTTT.

This clonotype was recorded many times. The chain carries TRBV7-3 and TRBJ2-1, with D perhaps matching TRBD2 (6 bases). Germline V CDR1 and CDR2: SGHTA, FQGTGA. Trimming removed 5 bases from V and 4 bases from J, with 9 bases in between. The CDR3 extends over 13 amino acids. The CDR3 spells CASSDGTYNEQFF. For the CDR3, the DNA is TGTGCCAGCAGCGACGGGACTTACAATGAGCAGTTCTTC.

The V and J genes are TRBV25-1 and TRBJ2-7, with D possibly being TRBD1 or TRBD2 (6 bases each). CDR3 length equals 12 residues. The germline V gene encodes CDR1 MGHDK and CDR2 SYGVNS. Trimming took 4 bases from V and 4 from J, leaving 8 bases between them. The CDR3 region is CASSVGGYEQYF. The CDR3 coding sequence is TGTGCCAGCAGTGTAGGGGGGTACGAGCAGTACTTC.

This clonotype came up many times. In DNA, the CDR3 is TGTGCCAGCAGCCCAGGACTGACTAGCACAGATACGCAGTATTTT. Translated, it gives CASSPGLTSTDTQYF. V usage is TRBV7-9 and J usage is TRBJ2-3; a weak D match, TRBD2 (5 bases). Trimming stripped 5 bases from V and 0 bases from J, with 12 bases between. The CDR3 is made up of 15 amino acids. Germline V gene lookup returns CDR1 SEHNR and CDR2 FQNEAQ (reference sequence).

This clonotype was seen more than once but under ten times. The chain couples TRBV3-1 to TRBJ1-1; a weak D match, TRBD1 (5 bases). CDR1 and CDR2 (germline): LGHDT, YNNKEL (reference sequence). Trimming removed 1 base at V and 4 bases at J, with 13 bases between. This CDR3 contains 15 residues. CDR3 sequence: CASSQGRLRGTEAFF. The CDR3 bases are TGTGCCAGCAGCCAAGGTAGACTAAGGGGCACTGAAGCTTTCTTT.

The rearrangement links TRBV27 to TRBJ1-1; a weak D match, TRBD1 (6 bases). Germline CDR1 MNHEY, CDR2 SMNVEV (reference sequence). V was shortened by 5 bases and J by 5 bases, with 18 bases between the two germline ends. The CDR3 has 15 residues. The CDR3 reads CASSIRGQGKTEAFF. DNA of the CDR3: TGTGCCAGCAGTATCCGAGGCCAGGGGAAGACTGAAGCTTTCTTT.

The rearrangement links TRBV20-1 to TRBJ1-2; 7 bases are a match to TRBD1. This CDR3 region has 14 residues. V shed 5 bases, J shed 3 bases, and the junction held 9 bases outside the gene matches. Germline V gene data show CDR1 as DFQATT and CDR2 as SNEGSKA (reference sequence). CDR3 sequence reads: CSARLNRGDYGYTF. CDR3 in DNA: TGCAGTGCTCGGCTGAACAGGGGTGACTATGGCTACACCTTC.

The chain is built from TRBV7-9 and TRBJ1-6; D ambiguous. With 4 bases removed from V and 9 bases from J, the gap between germline ends came to 16 bases. The germline V gene encodes CDR1 SEHNR and CDR2 FQNEAQ (reference sequence). The CDR3 loop spans 15 amino acids. The DNA of the CDR3 is TGTGCCAGCAGCTCACCCGGTGGGGTGACTTCACCCCTCCACTTT. Its translation: CASSSPGGVTSPLHF.

This clonotype was detected only a few times. The chain has TRBV24-1 and TRBJ1-5; tentative D call: TRBD1 (5 bases). There are 15 residues in the CDR3. The germline V gene has CDR1 KGHDR and CDR2 SFDVKD. V was clipped by 5 bases and J by 4 bases, with 14 bases between them. CDR3 bases: TGTGCCACCAGTGGGGGCGTTGGGGGGAATCAGCCCCAGCATTTT. Its protein is CATSGGVGGNQPQHF.

This clonotype showed up many times. The rearrangement joins TRBV5-5 to TRBJ2-1, with unresolved D. The germline gives CDR1 SGHKS, CDR2 YYEKEE (reference sequence). Trimming took off 0 bases at V and 9 bases at J, with 7 bases between the two ends. CDR3 size: 12 residues. The CDR3 protein is CASSLELGEQFF. CDR3 DNA sequence: TGTGCCAGCAGCTTGGAGCTGGGTGAGCAGTTCTTC.

V is TRBV5-6 and J is TRBJ2-1; 8 nucleotides line up with TRBD2. V was clipped by 8 bases and J by 2 bases; unmatched bases: 6. CDR3 size: 14 residues. Germline V gene lookup returns CDR1 SGHDT and CDR2 YYEEEE. The CDR3, as DNA: TGTGCCAGTGCTTTGCGGGGGGCCTACAATGAGCAGTTCTTC. Translation gives CASALRGAYNEQFF.

The chain couples TRBV7-2 to TRBJ2-3, with 13 nucleotides matching TRBD2. Germline V CDR1 and CDR2: SGHTA, FQGNSA. The CDR3 length is 17 residues. J lost 5 bases, V lost 6 bases, and 11 bases had no gene match. The CDR3 here is CASSLELAGGPRDTQYF. In DNA form, the CDR3 reads TGTGCCAGCAGTCTTGAACTAGCGGGAGGGCCCAGAGATACGCAGTATTTT.

There are many counts of this clonotype. J is TRBJ1-1 and V is TRBV12-3 or TRBV12-4, with D hard to call. V lost 10 bases and J lost 0, with 15 bases in between. CDR3 length: 14 residues. In nucleotides, the CDR3 is TGTGCCACTGGGATCGGGCGGATGAACACTGAAGCTTTCTTT. Amino acids: CATGIGRMNTEAFF.

V and J are TRBV12-3 or TRBV12-4 and TRBJ2-1, with 11 positions matching TRBD2. CDR3 length equals 16 residues. V lost 6 bases and J lost 4; bases outside the gene matches: 8. The CDR3 loop is CASSPRLAGLYNEQFF. The CDR3 DNA sequence: TGTGCCAGCAGCCCAAGACTAGCGGGGCTGTACAATGAGCAGTTCTTC.

This chain uses TRBV7-2 with TRBJ2-1; D remains unclear. The V end was cut by 5 bases, the J end by 6 bases, with 20 bases between. CDR1 is SGHTA and CDR2 is FQGNSA in the germline V gene. The length of the CDR3 is 16 residues. CDR3 bases: TGTGCCAGCAGCAAAGGACCGGTTGATAATGGCAATGAGCAGTTCTTC. Protein product: CASSKGPVDNGNEQFF.

V is TRBV18 and J is TRBJ2-5; D is uncertain. CDR3 length equals 11 residues. Germline V gene lookup returns CDR1 KGHSH and CDR2 LQKENI. V was pared by 5 bases and J by 5 bases, with 6 bases between. CDR3 DNA sequence: TGTGCCAGCTCAGCCTCGGAGACCCAGTACTTC. Translated: CASSASETQYF.

This clonotype was seen a handful of times. The chain employs TRBV20-1 and TRBJ2-7, with 10 positions matching TRBD2. With V trimmed by 6 bases and J by 4 bases, 6 bases remained unmatched. Germline CDR1 and CDR2: DFQATT and SNEGSKA (reference sequence). The CDR3 has 13 amino acids. Here the CDR3 reads CSAKAGGPYEQYF. The CDR3 bases are TGCAGTGCCAAAGCGGGAGGGCCGTACGAGCAGTACTTC.

This clonotype was observed many times. This rearrangement joins TRBV7-9 to TRBJ1-1, with D maybe TRBD1 (5 bases). CDR3 length equals 16 residues. Germline loops: CDR1 SEHNR, CDR2 FQNEAQ (reference sequence). V was clipped by 5 bases and J by 0 bases, with 16 bases between them. CDR3 in DNA: TGTGCCAGCAGCCCCGGGGGGGAATGGATGAACACTGAAGCTTTCTTT. Its translation is CASSPGGEWMNTEAFF.